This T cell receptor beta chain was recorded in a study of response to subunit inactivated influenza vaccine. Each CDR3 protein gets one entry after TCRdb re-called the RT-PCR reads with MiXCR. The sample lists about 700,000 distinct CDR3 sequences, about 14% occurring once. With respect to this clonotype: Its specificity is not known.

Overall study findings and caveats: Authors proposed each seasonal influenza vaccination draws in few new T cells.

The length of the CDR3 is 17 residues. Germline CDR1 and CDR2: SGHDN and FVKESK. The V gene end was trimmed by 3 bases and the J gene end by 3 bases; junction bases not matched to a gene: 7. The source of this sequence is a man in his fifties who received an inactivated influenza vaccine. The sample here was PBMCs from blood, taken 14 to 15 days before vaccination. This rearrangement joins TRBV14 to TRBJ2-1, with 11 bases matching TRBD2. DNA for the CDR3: TGTGCCAGCAGCCACTTTAGCGGGAGGGATAACTACAATGAGCAGTTCTTC. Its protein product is CASSHFSGRDNYNEQFF.